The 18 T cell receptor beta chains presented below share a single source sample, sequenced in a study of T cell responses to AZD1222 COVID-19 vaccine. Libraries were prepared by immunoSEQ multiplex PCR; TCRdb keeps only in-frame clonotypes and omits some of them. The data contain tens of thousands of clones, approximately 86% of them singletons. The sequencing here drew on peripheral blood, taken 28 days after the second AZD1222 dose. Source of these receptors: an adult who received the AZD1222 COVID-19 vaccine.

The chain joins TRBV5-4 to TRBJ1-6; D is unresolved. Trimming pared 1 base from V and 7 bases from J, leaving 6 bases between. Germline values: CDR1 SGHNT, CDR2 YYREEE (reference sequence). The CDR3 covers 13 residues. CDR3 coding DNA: TGTGCCAGCAGCTTGCAGCAGAATTCACCCCTCCACTTT. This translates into CASSLQQNSPLHF.

CDR3 residues: CASSLQRNTEAFF. The CDR3 DNA follows: TGTGCCAGCAGTTTACAACGGAACACTGAAGCTTTCTTT. V is TRBV27 and J is TRBJ1-1; no firm D call. Germline CDR1 and CDR2: MNHEY and SMNVEV (reference sequence). V was shortened by 2 bases and J by 1 base, with 5 bases between the two germline ends. The CDR3 is 13 amino acids.

The CDR3 DNA sequence: TGTGCCAGCAGCCCCCTAGCGGGGGCGCGTACCGGGGAGCTGTTTTTT. Protein: CASSPLAGARTGELFF. The chain uses TRBV11-2 and TRBJ2-2; TRBD2 matches at 10 bases. The germline V gene has CDR1 SGHAT and CDR2 FQNNGV. With V trimmed by 5 bases and J by 5 bases, 8 bases remained unmatched. This CDR3 has 16 residues.

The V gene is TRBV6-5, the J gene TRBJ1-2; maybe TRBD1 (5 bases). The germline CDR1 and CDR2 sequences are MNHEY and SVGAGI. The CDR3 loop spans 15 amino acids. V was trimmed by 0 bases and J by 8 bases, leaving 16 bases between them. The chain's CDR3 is CASSYSLRGLSGYTF. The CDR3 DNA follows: TGTGCCAGCAGTTACTCGTTAAGGGGCCTTTCAGGCTACACCTTC.

The CDR3 sequence: CASSPGWGNNQPQHF. DNA of the CDR3: TGTGCCAGCAGCCCAGGGTGGGGAAACAATCAGCCCCAGCATTTT. The chain is built from TRBV4-2 and TRBJ1-5; TRBD1 might be the D (5 bases). Germline-derived CDR1 and CDR2 are LGHNA and YNFKEQ. This CDR3 contains 15 residues. Trimming shortened V by 4 bases and J by 3 bases, and 13 bases separated the two germline ends.

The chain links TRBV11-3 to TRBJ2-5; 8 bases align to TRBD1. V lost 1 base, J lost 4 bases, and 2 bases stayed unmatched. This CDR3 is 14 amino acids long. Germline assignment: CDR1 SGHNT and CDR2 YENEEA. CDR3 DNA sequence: TGTGCCAGCAGCTTAGGACAGGGGCGAGAGACCCAGTACTTC. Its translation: CASSLGQGRETQYF.

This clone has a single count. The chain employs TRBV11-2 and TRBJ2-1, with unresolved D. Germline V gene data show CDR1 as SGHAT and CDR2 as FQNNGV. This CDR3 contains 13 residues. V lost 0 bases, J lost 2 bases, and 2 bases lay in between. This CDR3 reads CASSLDAYNEQFF. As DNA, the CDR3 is TGTGCCAGCAGCTTAGACGCCTACAATGAGCAGTTCTTC. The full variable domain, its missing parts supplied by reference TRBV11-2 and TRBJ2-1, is EAGVAQSPRYKIIEKRQSVAFWCNPISGHATLYWYQQILGQGPKLLIQFQNNGVVDDSQLPKDRFSAERLKGVDSTLKIQPAKLEDSAVYLCASSLDAYNEQFFGPGTRLTVL.

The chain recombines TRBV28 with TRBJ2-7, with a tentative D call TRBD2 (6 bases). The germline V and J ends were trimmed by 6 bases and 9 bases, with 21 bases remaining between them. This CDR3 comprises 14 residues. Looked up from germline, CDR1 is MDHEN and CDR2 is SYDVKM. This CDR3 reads CASSPPGSRVGQYF. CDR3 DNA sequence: TGTGCCAGCAGCCCCCCCGGGAGTAGAGTGGGGCAGTACTTC.

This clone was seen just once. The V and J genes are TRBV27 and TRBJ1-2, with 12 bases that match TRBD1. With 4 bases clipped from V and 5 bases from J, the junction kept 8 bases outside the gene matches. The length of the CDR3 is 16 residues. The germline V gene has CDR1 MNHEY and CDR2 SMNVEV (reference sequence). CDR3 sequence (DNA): TGTGCCAGCAGTTCAGAACCGGGACAGGGGGCTTATGGCTACACCTTC. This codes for CASSSEPGQGAYGYTF.

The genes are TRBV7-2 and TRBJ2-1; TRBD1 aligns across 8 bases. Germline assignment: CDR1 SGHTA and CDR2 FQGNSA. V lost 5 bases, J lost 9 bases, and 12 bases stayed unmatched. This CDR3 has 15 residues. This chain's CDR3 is CASSTQKDRAAEQFF. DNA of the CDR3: TGTGCCAGCAGCACCCAAAAGGACAGGGCGGCTGAGCAGTTCTTC.

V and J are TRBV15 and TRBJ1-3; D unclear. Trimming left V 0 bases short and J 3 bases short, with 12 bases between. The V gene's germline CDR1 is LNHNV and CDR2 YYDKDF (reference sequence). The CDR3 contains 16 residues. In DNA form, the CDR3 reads TGTGCCACCAGCAGAGACGTTTCCCCCGGTGGAAACACCATATATTTT. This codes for CATSRDVSPGGNTIYF.

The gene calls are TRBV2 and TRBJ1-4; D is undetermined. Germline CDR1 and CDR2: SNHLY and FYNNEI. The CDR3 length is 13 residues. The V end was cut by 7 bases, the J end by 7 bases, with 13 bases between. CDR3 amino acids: CASIDIIPEKLFF. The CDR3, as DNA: TGTGCCAGCATTGACATAATCCCTGAAAAACTGTTTTTT.

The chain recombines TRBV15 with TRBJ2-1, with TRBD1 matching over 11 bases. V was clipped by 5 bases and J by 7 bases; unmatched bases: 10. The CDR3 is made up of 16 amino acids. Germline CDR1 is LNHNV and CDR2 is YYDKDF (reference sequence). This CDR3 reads CATSRSGTGGLNEQFF. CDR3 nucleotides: TGTGCCACCAGCCGCTCCGGGACAGGGGGTTTGAATGAGCAGTTCTTC.

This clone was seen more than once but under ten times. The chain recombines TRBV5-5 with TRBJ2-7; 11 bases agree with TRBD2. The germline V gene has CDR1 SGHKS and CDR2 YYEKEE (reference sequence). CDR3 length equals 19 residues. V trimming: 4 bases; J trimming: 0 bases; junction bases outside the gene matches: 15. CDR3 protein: CASSLTFPGLAASSYEQYF. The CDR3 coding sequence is TGTGCCAGCAGCCTAACCTTCCCGGGACTAGCGGCAAGCTCCTACGAGCAGTACTTC. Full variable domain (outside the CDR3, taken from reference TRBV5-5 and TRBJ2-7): DAGVTQSPTHLIKTRGQQVTLRCSPISGHKSVSWYQQVLGQGPQFIFQYYEKEERGRGNFPDRFSARQFPNYSSELNVNALLLGDSALYLCASSLTFPGLAASSYEQYFGPGTRLTVT.

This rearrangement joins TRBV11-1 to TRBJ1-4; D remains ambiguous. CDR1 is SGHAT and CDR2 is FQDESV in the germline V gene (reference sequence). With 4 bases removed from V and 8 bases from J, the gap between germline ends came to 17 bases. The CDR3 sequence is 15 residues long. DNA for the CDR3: TGTGCCAGCAGCTCCTCCGGAGTCCTCGAGGAAAAACTGTTTTTT. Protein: CASSSSGVLEEKLFF.

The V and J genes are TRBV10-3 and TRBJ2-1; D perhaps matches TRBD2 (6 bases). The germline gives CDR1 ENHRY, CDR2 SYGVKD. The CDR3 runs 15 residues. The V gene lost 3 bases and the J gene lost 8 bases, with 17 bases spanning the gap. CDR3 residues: CAISESSAKSDEQFF. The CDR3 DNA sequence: TGTGCCATCAGTGAATCTAGCGCGAAGAGCGATGAGCAGTTCTTC.

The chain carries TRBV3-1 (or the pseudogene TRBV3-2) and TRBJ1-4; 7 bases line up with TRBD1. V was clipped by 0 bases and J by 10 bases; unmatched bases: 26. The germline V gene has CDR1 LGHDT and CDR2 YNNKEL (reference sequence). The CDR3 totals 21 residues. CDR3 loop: CASSQDRGRTGQTEGRRKLFF. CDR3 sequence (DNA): TGTGCCAGCAGCCAAGATCGGGGAAGGACAGGACAGACCGAAGGTAGAAGAAAACTGTTTTTT.

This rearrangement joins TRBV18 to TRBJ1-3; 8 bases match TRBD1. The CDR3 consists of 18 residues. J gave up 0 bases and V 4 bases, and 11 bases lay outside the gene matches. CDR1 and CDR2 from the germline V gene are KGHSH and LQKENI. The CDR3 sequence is CASSLTGGQPSSGNTIYF. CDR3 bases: TGTGCCAGCTCACTAACAGGGGGACAGCCGAGCTCTGGAAACACCATATATTTT.